A few counts support the clone carrying this T cell receptor (beta chain). The data belong to a study of early T cells in non-severe SARS-CoV-2 infection. Study-wide background: Sequencing targeted bulk RNA from unsorted whole blood, leaving chains unpaired.

V was trimmed by 2 bases and J by 4 bases, leaving 9 bases between them. The CDR3 runs to 13 residues. CDR1 is MNHNS, CDR2 SASEGT, per germline. Individual cDNA molecules were tagged with unique molecular identifiers. In TCRdb, the 5' RACE reads were re-called with MiXCR into one record per CDR3 protein. The data show tens of thousands of distinct CDR3 sequences, 5.3% seen once. Sequenced: whole blood. The origin of this receptor is an adult who was a healthcare worker with PCR-confirmed SARS-CoV-2 infection or an uninfected control (not recorded which). V and J are TRBV6-1 and TRBJ2-7; D is undetermined. CDR3 in amino acids: CASSELWPYEQYV. CDR3 bases: TGTGCCAGCAGTGAACTTTGGCCTTACGAGCAGTACGTC.